This paragraph reports one T cell receptor beta chain. Its cognate antigen has yet to be identified. Nothing much larger sits one base from this clone, and base qualities are not available. These data originate in a study of radiotherapy plus CTLA-4 blockade in lung cancer (dated by TCRdb to 2016 to 2019). Background on the whole study: Among enrolled patients, 18% had an objective response and 30% to 35% reached disease control. What the work shows at the level of the full study, not this receptor alone: TCR clones derived from tumors expanded in peripheral blood after treatment with radiotherapy and ipilimumab. The strongest predictors of response were reported to be early dynamic shifts in blood T cell clones along with a rise in serum interferon-beta following radiation.

The CDR3 measures 12 amino acids from cysteine to phenylalanine. CDR3 DNA is the only sequence kept; it has 36 bases, read in frame from the first base. From V the trimming removes 11 bases and from J it removes 4 bases, while the gene matches leave 5 bases of the junction unaccounted for. CDR1 and CDR2, looked up from the germline V gene, are MNHNS and SASEGT. The study evaluated CTLA-4 blockade (ipilimumab) given together with focal radiation therapy in patients who had chemo-refractory metastatic non-small-cell lung cancer. Library construction relied on the immunoSEQ multiplex PCR assay. The clones in this table, taken by TCRdb from immuneACCESS, are in-frame only. Not every clone is retained; where verified, under half of the shortfall comes from an unresolved V gene, and the cause of the rest is unknown. The sample yields 70,000 to 90,000 clones; approximately 86% were counted once. The ten largest account for less than 0.9% of the sample.

The sequence came from a human donor with non-small cell lung cancer who had stable disease on radiotherapy plus ipilimumab. The source material was peripheral blood, sampled from a patient treated with radiotherapy plus ipilimumab. The chain employs TRBV6-1 and TRBJ2-7; 10 of the junction bases match TRBD1. In nucleotides, the sequence is TGTGCCGGATCGGGACAGGGGTACGAGCAGTACTTC. It is translated as CAGSGQGYEQYF.